Following are 17 T cell receptor beta chains from one sample sequenced in a study of cytomegalovirus exposure and HLA in healthy donors. PCR primers comprised 60 Vbeta and 13 Jbeta primers. Produced via immunoSEQ multiplex PCR; TCRdb's table is partial and in-frame only. The profile shows some 150,000 clones, just under 80% of them singletons. The sequenced sample consisted of PBMCs. The receptors were gathered from a woman aged 45-59 years in good health and CMV-seronegative.

The chain combines TRBV4-2 with TRBJ1-6; 11 bases fit TRBD1. With 4 bases clipped from V and 6 bases from J, the junction kept 5 bases outside the gene matches. The CDR3 covers 16 residues. Per germline, CDR1 LGHNA and CDR2 YNFKEQ. The CDR3 nucleotides are TGTGCCAGCAGCCGGACAGGGGGCGGTGGTAATTCACCCCTCCACTTT. Protein sequence: CASSRTGGGGNSPLHF.

The rearrangement uses TRBV5-8 and TRBJ2-2; TRBD1 is a possible D gene (5 bases). CDR3 length: 17 residues. V was pared by 4 bases and J by 0 bases, with 16 bases between. Germline assignment: CDR1 SGHTS and CDR2 YDEGEE. The DNA for the CDR3 is TGTGCCAGCAGCCGGTGGGGCAAAGCGACGAACACCGGGGAGCTGTTTTTT. It translates to CASSRWGKATNTGELFF.

V and J are TRBV5-1 and TRBJ1-2; tentative D call: TRBD1 (5 bases). The germline gives CDR1 SGHRS, CDR2 YFSETQ. There are 17 residues in the CDR3. Between the trimmed V and J ends, which lost 0 bases and 2 bases, there was a span of 17 bases. The CDR3 is CASSLGPGSEGNYGYTF. CDR3 nucleotides: TGCGCCAGCAGCTTGGGCCCGGGATCGGAGGGGAACTATGGCTACACCTTC.

The chain is built from TRBV5-6 and TRBJ2-2; the D gene is possibly TRBD1 (6 bases). The CDR3 is 17 residues long. CDR1 is SGHDT, CDR2 YYEEEE, per germline. The V gene lost 4 bases and the J gene lost 1 base, with 17 bases spanning the gap. CDR3 nucleotides: TGTGCCAGCAGCGGCCTCCAGGGGCAAGTGAACACCGGGGAGCTGTTTTTT. It is translated as CASSGLQGQVNTGELFF.

The CDR3 is CASSLMVGRMVEQYF. CDR3 in DNA: TGTGCCAGCAGCCTCATGGTAGGGAGGATGGTCGAGCAGTACTTC. The chain has TRBV13 and TRBJ2-7, with D possibly TRBD2 on 6 matching bases. Per germline, CDR1 PRHDT and CDR2 FYEKMQ (reference sequence). The ends were cut back, 5 bases at V and 6 bases at J, with 20 bases in the middle. The CDR3 extends over 15 amino acids.

The CDR3 nucleotides read TGCGCCAGCAGCGTGACAGGGAGCTCTGGAAACACCATATATTTT. Protein product: CASSVTGSSGNTIYF. The chain joins TRBV5-1 to TRBJ1-3; 7 bases match TRBD1. V was clipped by 4 bases and J by 0 bases; unmatched bases: 4. Germline-derived CDR1 and CDR2 are SGHRS and YFSETQ. The CDR3 sequence is 15 residues long.

The J gene is TRBJ2-7, the V gene TRBV7-8; 12 bases fit TRBD2. The ends lost 5 bases at V and 5 bases at J; junction bases unmatched: 7. This CDR3 is 15 amino acids long. Germline assignment: CDR1 SGHVS and CDR2 FQNEAQ. For the CDR3, the DNA is TGTGCCAGCAGCACCAGACTAGCGGGAGAGAACGAGCAGTACTTC. Translating gives CASSTRLAGENEQYF. Full variable domain (rest looked up from reference TRBV7-8 and TRBJ2-7): GAGVSQSPRYKVAKRGQDVALRCDPISGHVSLFWYQQALGQGPEFLTYFQNEAQLDKSGLPSDRFFAERPEGSVSTLKIQRTQQEDSAVYLCASSTRLAGENEQYFGPGTRLTVT.

The chain combines TRBV7-2 with TRBJ2-1; D may be TRBD1 (5 bases). Germline CDR1 and CDR2: SGHTA and FQGNSA. The V and J ends lost 0 bases and 0 bases respectively, with 15 bases between them. The CDR3 extends over 18 amino acids. The DNA of the CDR3 is TGTGCCAGCAGCTTAGCCCCCCCGGCGACAGACTCCTACAATGAGCAGTTCTTC. Protein sequence: CASSLAPPATDSYNEQFF.

The chain couples TRBV27 to TRBJ1-2, with D perhaps TRBD1 (5 bases). The CDR3 extends over 15 amino acids. Trimming left V 4 bases short and J 2 bases short, with 14 bases between. Germline CDR1 is MNHEY and CDR2 is SMNVEV (reference sequence). DNA for the CDR3: TGTGCCAGCAGTTCGGGACTCCTAGGCAACTATGGCTACACCTTC. It codes for CASSSGLLGNYGYTF.

The chain has TRBV4-3 and TRBJ1-1, with TRBD1 matching 8 bases. The germline gives CDR1 LGHNA, CDR2 YSLEER. V lost 0 bases to trimming and J lost 8 bases; unmatched junction nucleotides: 8. This CDR3 region has 15 residues. The CDR3 region has the DNA TGCGCCAGCAGCCAAGATGCGGGACAGGTGGGAGAAGCTTTCTTT. Residues: CASSQDAGQVGEAFF.

This chain connects TRBV19 to TRBJ1-1; 12 bases line up with TRBD1. This CDR3 has 14 residues. V gave up 5 bases and J gave up 6 bases; unmatched junction bases: 4. Germline CDR1 reads LNHDA; CDR2 reads SQIVND (reference sequence). CDR3 DNA: TGTGCCAGTAGTCCGGGACAGGGGGCCTCTGAAGCTTTCTTT. Its protein is CASSPGQGASEAFF.

V is TRBV4-3 and J is TRBJ2-7; no definite D call. Trimming pared 6 bases from V and 2 bases from J, leaving 11 bases between. The CDR3 sequence is 13 residues long. CDR1 LGHNA and CDR2 YSLEER come from the germline V gene. The CDR3 DNA sequence: TGCGCCAGCAGTCCGGGTTTTGCCTACGAGCAGTACTTC. Its protein is CASSPGFAYEQYF.

V usage is TRBV4-1 and J usage is TRBJ2-1; TRBD1 is a possible D gene (6 bases). V was pared by 0 bases and J by 5 bases, with 14 bases between. This CDR3 contains 16 residues. The germline V gene encodes CDR1 MGHRA and CDR2 YSYEKL. CDR3 loop: CASSQEFQGRHNEQFF. As DNA, the CDR3 is TGCGCCAGCAGCCAAGAGTTCCAGGGGAGACACAATGAGCAGTTCTTC.

This chain joins TRBV5-1 and TRBJ2-3; D gene unclear. The V end lost 0 bases, the J end lost 1 base, and 12 bases lay between the germline ends. This CDR3 has 16 residues. Germline V CDR1 and CDR2: SGHRS, YFSETQ. CDR3 coding DNA: TGCGCCAGCAGCTTGGCTACGGGTGGTGGCACAGATACGCAGTATTTT. This sequence encodes CASSLATGGGTDTQYF. Combining the CDR3 with reference TRBV5-1 and TRBJ2-3 gives the whole variable domain KAGVTQTPRYLIKTRGQQVTLSCSPISGHRSVSWYQQTPGQGLQFLFEYFSETQRNKGNFPGRFSGRQFSNSRSEMNVSTLELGDSALYLCASSLATGGGTDTQYFGPGTRLTVL.

The V call is TRBV5-1, the J call TRBJ2-2, with TRBD1 matching 12 bases. The CDR3 is 15 amino acids. CDR1 is SGHRS, CDR2 YFSETQ, per germline. V was pared by 4 bases and J by 6 bases, with 4 bases of the junction left unmatched. The CDR3 protein is CASSTGQGAAGELFF. In DNA, the CDR3 is TGCGCCAGCAGCACGGGACAGGGGGCGGCCGGGGAGCTGTTTTTT.

CDR3: CASSFKDTQYF. In DNA form, the CDR3 reads TGTGCCAGCAGCTTCAAAGATACGCAGTATTTT. The chain has TRBV5-6 and TRBJ2-3, with unresolved D. The CDR3 has 11 amino acids. Germline CDR1 and CDR2: SGHDT and YYEEEE. Deletions cut 2 bases from V and 5 bases from J, with 3 bases between.

This rearrangement joins TRBV5-4 to TRBJ1-1, with a tentative D call TRBD1 (5 bases). V shed 4 bases and J shed 3 bases, with 13 bases lying between them. The length of the CDR3 is 14 residues. Germline V gene lookup returns CDR1 SGHNT and CDR2 YYREEE (reference sequence). The CDR3 DNA sequence: TGTGCCAGCAGCCGTGGGAGGGACGACACTGAAGCTTTCTTT. Protein: CASSRGRDDTEAFF.